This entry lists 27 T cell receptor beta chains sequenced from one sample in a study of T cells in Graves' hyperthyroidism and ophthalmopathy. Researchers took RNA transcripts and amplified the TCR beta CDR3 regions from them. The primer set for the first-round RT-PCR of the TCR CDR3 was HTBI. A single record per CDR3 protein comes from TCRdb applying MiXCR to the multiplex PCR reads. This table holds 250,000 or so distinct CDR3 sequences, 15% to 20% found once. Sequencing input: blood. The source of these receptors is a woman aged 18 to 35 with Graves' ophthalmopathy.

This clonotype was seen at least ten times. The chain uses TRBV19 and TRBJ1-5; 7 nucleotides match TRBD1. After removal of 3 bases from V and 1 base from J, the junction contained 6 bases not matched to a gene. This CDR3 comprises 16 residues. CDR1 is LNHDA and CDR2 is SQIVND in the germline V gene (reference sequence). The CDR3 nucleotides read TGTGCCAGTAGTATGATGGCAGGGGGAAGCAATCAGCCCCAGCATTTT. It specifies CASSMMAGGSNQPQHF.

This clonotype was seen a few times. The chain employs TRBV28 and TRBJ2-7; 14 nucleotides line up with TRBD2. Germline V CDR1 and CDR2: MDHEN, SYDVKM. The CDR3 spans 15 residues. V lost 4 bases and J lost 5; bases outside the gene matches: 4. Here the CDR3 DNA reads TGTGCCAGCAGTTCCCCGACTAGCGGGGGGGACGAGCAGTACTTC. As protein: CASSSPTSGGDEQYF.

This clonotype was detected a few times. This CDR3 reads CAMGDTSPMGTEAFF. The CDR3, as DNA: TGTGCCATGGGGGACACGAGTCCAATGGGCACTGAAGCTTTCTTT. The chain uses TRBV10-3 and TRBJ1-1; D may be TRBD1 (6 bases). Germline CDR1 is ENHRY and CDR2 is SYGVKD. Trimming pared 9 bases from V and 4 bases from J, leaving 21 bases between. The CDR3 loop spans 15 amino acids.

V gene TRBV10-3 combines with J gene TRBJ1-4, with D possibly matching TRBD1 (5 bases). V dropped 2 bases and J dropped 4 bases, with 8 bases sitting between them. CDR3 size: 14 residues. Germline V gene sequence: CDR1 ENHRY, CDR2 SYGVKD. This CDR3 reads CAISEGGNNEKLFF. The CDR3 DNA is TGTGCCATCAGTGAGGGGGGGAATAATGAAAAACTGTTTTTT.

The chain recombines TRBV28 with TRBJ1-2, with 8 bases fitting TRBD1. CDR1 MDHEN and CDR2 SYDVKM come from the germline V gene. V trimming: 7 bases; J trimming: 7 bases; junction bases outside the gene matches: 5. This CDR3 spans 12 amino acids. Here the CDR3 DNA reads TGTGCCAGCACCAGGGGGCGACTTGGCTACACCTTC. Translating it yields CASTRGRLGYTF.

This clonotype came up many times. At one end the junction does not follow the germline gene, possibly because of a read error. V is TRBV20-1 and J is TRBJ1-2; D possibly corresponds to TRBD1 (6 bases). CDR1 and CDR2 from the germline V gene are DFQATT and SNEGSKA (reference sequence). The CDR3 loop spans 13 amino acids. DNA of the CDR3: TGCAATGCTAGAGCGGGGGCCCGCTATGGCTACACCTTC. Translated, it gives CNARAGARYGYTF.

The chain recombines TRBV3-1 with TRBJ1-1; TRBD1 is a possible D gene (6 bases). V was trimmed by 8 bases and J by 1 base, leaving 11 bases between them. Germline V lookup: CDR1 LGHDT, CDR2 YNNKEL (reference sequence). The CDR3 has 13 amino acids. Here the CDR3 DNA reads TGTGCCAGCCTCCGGACAGAGAACACTGAAGCTTTCTTT. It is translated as CASLRTENTEAFF.

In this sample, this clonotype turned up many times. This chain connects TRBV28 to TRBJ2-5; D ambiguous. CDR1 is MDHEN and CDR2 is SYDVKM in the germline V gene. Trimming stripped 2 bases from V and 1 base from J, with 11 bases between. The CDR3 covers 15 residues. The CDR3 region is CASSLGSFSQETQYF. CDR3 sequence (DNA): TGTGCCAGCAGTTTAGGCAGCTTTTCCCAAGAGACCCAGTACTTC.

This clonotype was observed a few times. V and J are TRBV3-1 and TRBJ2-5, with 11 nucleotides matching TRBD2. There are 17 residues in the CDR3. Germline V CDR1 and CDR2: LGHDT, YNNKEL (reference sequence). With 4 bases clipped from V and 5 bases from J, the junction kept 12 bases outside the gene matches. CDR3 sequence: CASSPGLSGGAGETQYF. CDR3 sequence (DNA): TGTGCCAGCAGCCCCGGCCTTAGCGGGGGGGCCGGGGAGACCCAGTACTTC.

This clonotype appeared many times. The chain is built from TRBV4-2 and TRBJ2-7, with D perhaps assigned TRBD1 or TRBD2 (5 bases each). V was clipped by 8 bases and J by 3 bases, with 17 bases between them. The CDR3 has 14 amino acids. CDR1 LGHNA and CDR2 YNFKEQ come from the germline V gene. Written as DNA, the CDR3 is TGTGCCAGCCAAAACTCGGGACGGAGCTACGAGCAGTACTTC. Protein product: CASQNSGRSYEQYF.

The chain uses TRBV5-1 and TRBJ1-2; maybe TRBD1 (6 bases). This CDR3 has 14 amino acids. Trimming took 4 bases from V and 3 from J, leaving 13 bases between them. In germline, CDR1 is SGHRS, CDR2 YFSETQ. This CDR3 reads CASSGAGHHYGYTF. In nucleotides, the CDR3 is TGCGCCAGCAGCGGGGCGGGACATCACTATGGCTACACCTTC.

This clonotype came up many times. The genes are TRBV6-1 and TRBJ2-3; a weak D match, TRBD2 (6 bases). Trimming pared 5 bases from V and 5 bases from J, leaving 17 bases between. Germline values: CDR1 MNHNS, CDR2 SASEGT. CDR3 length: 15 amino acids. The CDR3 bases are TGTGCCAGCAGTTTGAGGGGCGGGGCTGGAGATACGCAGTATTTT. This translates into CASSLRGGAGDTQYF.

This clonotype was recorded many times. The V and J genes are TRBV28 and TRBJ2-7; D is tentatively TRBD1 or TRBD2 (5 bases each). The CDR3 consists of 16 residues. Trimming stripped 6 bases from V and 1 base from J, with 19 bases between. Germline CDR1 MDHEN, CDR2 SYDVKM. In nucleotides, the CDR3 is TGTGCCAGCAGGAGCTTTGGGGGATGGGGATCCTACGAGCAGTACTTC. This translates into CASRSFGGWGSYEQYF.

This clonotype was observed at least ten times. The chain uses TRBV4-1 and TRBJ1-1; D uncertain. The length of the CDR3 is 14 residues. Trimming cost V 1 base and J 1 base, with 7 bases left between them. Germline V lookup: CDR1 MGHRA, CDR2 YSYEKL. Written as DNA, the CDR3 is TGCGCCAGCAGCCAAGTTGGGGAGAACACTGAAGCTTTCTTT. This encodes CASSQVGENTEAFF.

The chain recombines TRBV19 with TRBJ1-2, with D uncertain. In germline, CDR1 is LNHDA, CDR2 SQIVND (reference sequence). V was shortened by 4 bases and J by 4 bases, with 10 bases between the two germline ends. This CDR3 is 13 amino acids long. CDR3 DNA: TGTGCCAGTAGTAGAGCCGCTGGCTATGGCTACACCTTC. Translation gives CASSRAAGYGYTF.

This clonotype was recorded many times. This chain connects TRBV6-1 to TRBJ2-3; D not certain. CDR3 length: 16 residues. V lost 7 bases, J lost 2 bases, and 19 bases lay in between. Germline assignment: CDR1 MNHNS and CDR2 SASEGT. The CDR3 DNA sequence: TGTGCCAGCATCATTCAGGCCCTCTGGAACACAGATACGCAGTATTTT. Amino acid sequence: CASIIQALWNTDTQYF.

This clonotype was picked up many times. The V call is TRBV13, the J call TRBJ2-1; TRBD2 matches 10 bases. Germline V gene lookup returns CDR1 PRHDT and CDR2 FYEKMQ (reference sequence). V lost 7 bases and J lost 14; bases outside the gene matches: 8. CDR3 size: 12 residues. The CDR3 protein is CASKVSGGFEFF. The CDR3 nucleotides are TGTGCCAGCAAGGTTAGCGGGGGGTTCGAGTTCTTC.

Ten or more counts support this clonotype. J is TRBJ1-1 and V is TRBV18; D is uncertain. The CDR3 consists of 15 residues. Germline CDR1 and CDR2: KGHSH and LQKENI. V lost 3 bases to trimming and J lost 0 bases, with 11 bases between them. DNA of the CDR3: TGTGCCAGCTCACCGAAAGGAAACATGAACACTGAAGCTTTCTTT. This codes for CASSPKGNMNTEAFF.

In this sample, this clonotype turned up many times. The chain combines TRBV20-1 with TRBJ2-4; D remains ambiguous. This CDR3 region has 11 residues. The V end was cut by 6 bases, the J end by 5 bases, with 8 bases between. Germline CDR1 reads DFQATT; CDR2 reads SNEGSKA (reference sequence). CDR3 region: CSAAVENIQYF. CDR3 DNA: TGCAGTGCGGCGGTCGAAAACATTCAGTACTTC.

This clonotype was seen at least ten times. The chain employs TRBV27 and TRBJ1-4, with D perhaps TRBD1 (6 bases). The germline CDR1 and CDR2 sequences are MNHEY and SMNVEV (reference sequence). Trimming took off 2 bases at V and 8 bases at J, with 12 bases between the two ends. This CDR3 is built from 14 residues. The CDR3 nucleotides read TGTGCCAGCAGTTTACGGGGGGCAGGGGAAAAACTGTTTTTT. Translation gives CASSLRGAGEKLFF.

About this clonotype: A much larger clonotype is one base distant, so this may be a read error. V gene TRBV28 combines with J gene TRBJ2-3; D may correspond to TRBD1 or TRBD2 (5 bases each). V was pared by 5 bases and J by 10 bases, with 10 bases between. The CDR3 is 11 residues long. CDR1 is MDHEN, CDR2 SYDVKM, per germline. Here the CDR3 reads CASSPRGAQYF. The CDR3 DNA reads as TGTGCCAGCAGTCCTAGGGGAGCGCAGTATTTT. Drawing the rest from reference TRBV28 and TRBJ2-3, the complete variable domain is DVKVTQSSRYLVKRTGEKVFLECVQDMDHENMFWYRQDPGLGLRLIYFSYDVKMKEKGDIPEGYSVSREKKERFSLILESASTNQTSMYLCASSPRGAQYFGPGTRLTVL.

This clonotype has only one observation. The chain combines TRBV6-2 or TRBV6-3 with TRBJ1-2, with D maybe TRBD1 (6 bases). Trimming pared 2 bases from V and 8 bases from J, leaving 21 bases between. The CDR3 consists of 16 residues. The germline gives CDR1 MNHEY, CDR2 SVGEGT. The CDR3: CASSYKGDGRLEGYTF. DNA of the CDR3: TGTGCCAGCAGTTACAAGGGGGACGGCCGGTTAGAGGGCTACACCTTC.

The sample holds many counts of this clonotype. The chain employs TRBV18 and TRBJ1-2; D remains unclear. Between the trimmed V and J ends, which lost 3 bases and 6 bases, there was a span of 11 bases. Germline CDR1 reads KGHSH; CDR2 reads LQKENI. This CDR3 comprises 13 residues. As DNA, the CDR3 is TGTGCCAGCTCACCCTGGCAGGAGAATGGCTACACCTTC. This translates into CASSPWQENGYTF. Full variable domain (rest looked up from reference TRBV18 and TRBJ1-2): NAGVMQNPRHLVRRRGQEARLRCSPMKGHSHVYWYRQLPEEGLKFMVYLQKENIIDESGMPKERFSAEFPKEGPSILRIQQVVRGDSAAYFCASSPWQENGYTFGSGTRLTVV.

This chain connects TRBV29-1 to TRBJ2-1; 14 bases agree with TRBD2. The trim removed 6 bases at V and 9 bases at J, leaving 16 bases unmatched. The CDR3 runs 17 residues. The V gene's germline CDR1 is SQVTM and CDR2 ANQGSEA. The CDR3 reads CSVCLIGTSGSSSEQFF. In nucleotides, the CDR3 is TGCAGCGTCTGTTTGATCGGGACTAGCGGGAGTAGCTCTGAGCAGTTCTTC.

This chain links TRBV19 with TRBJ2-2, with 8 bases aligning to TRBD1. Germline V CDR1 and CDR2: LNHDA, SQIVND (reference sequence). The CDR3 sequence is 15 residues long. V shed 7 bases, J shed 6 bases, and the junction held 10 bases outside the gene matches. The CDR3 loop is CASKDRGASSGELFF. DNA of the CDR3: TGTGCCAGTAAAGACAGGGGAGCCTCCTCCGGGGAGCTGTTTTTT.

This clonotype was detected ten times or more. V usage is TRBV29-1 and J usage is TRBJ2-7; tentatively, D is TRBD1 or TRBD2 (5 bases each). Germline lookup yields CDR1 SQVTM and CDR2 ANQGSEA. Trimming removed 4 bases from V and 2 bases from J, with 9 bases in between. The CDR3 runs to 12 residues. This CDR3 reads CSVGGTPYEQYF. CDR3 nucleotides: TGCAGCGTTGGAGGGACCCCCTACGAGCAGTACTTC.

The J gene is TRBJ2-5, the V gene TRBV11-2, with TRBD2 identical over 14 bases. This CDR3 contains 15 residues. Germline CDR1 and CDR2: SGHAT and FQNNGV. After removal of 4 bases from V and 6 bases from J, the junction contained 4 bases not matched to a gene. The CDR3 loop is CASSYGTSGGQTQYF. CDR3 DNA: TGTGCCAGCAGCTACGGGACTAGCGGGGGACAGACCCAGTACTTC.